The 17 T cell receptor beta chains presented below share a single source sample, sequenced in a study of cytomegalovirus exposure and HLA in healthy donors. Here immunoSEQ multiplex PCR was the method, and the copy in TCRdb shows in-frame clones only, minus some. The sample shows about 100,000 clones, about 85% of them seen only once. Sequences were obtained from PBMCs. These receptors were taken from a woman younger than 30 in good health and CMV-seronegative.

The J gene is TRBJ2-1, the V gene TRBV6-5; 8 bases agree with TRBD2. V dropped 5 bases and J dropped 7; count of bases not matched to a gene: 10. The germline V gene encodes CDR1 MNHEY and CDR2 SVGAGI. CDR3 size: 15 residues. The CDR3 DNA reads as TGTGCCAGCAGTAAACCGGACCCGGGGGGGAATGAGCAGTTCTTC. It translates to CASSKPDPGGNEQFF.

Only one count was recorded for this clone. The chain has TRBV4-1 and TRBJ2-4; D is unclear. This CDR3 is 16 amino acids long. V shed 2 bases and J shed 2 bases, with 13 bases lying between them. CDR1 is MGHRA, CDR2 YSYEKL, per germline. DNA for the CDR3: TGCGCCAGCAGCCAACCTAAAGTTGGTTCCAAAAACATTCAGTACTTC. Translated, it gives CASSQPKVGSKNIQYF.

The V gene is TRBV9, the J gene TRBJ1-2; tentative D call: TRBD1 (6 bases). This CDR3 comprises 13 residues. The germline V gene has CDR1 SGDLS and CDR2 YYNGEE. Trimming took off 0 bases at V and 8 bases at J, with 11 bases between the two ends. This CDR3 reads CASSVGNRDGYTF. In DNA, the CDR3 is TGTGCCAGCAGCGTAGGGAACAGGGACGGCTACACCTTC.

The chain recombines TRBV5-6 with TRBJ1-4, with TRBD1 as a possible D gene (6 bases). The length of the CDR3 is 11 residues. In germline, CDR1 is SGHDT, CDR2 YYEEEE. Trimming removed 3 bases at V and 11 bases at J, with 8 bases between. The CDR3 nucleotides are TGTGCCAGCAGCTCCACAGGGAAACTGTTTTTT. It codes for CASSSTGKLFF. The entire variable domain, with the rest obtained from reference TRBV5-6 and TRBJ1-4, is as follows: DAGVTQSPTHLIKTRGQQVTLRCSPKSGHDTVSWYQQALGQGPQFIFQYYEEEERQRGNFPDRFSGHQFPNYSSELNVNALLLGDSALYLCASSSTGKLFFGSGTQLSVL.

The table lists this clone with many counts. The chain couples TRBV2 to TRBJ2-3, with a weak D call TRBD1 (6 bases). Germline V gene sequence: CDR1 SNHLY, CDR2 FYNNEI. This CDR3 is 15 amino acids long. Trimming shortened V by 7 bases and J by 2 bases, and 16 bases separated the two germline ends. The CDR3: CASTNRGGSTDTQYF. The DNA for the CDR3 is TGTGCCAGCACGAACAGAGGGGGTTCCACAGATACGCAGTATTTT.

This chain joins TRBV5-1 and TRBJ1-1, with a weak D call TRBD1 (6 bases). This CDR3 is built from 13 residues. From germline, CDR1 is SGHRS and CDR2 YFSETQ. V lost 2 bases and J lost 1, with 6 bases in between. Here the CDR3 reads CASSLQGNTEAFF. DNA of the CDR3: TGCGCCAGCAGCTTACAGGGGAACACTGAAGCTTTCTTT.

The gene calls are TRBV5-4 and TRBJ1-4, with TRBD1 matching 7 bases. Germline V gene lookup returns CDR1 SGHNT and CDR2 YYREEE (reference sequence). V gave up 4 bases and J gave up 4 bases; unmatched junction bases: 4. The CDR3 runs 14 residues. CDR3 in DNA: TGTGCCAGCAGCCGGACAGGCCTTAATGAAAAACTGTTTTTT. Translating it yields CASSRTGLNEKLFF.

The genes are TRBV9 and TRBJ2-2; no firm D call. Per the germline V gene, CDR1 is SGDLS and CDR2 is YYNGEE. This CDR3 is 16 amino acids long. Trimming stripped 4 bases from V and 0 bases from J, with 13 bases between. The DNA for the CDR3 is TGTGCCAGCAGCCCTCGGCGAGGAGCGAACACCGGGGAGCTGTTTTTT. The encoded protein is CASSPRRGANTGELFF. Complete variable domain (other parts from reference TRBV9 and TRBJ2-2): DSGVTQTPKHLITATGQRVTLRCSPRSGDLSVYWYQQSLDQGLQFLIQYYNGEERAKGNILERFSAQQFPDLHSELNLSSLELGDSALYFCASSPRRGANTGELFFGEGSRLTVL.

The CDR3 is CAWTPWTASNEKLFF. The CDR3 nucleotides are TGTGCCTGGACTCCATGGACAGCCTCTAATGAAAAACTGTTTTTT. The chain couples TRBV30 to TRBJ1-4; D may be TRBD1 (6 bases). V gave up 4 bases and J gave up 3 bases, with 15 bases separating them. CDR3 length: 15 amino acids. Germline V gene lookup returns CDR1 GTSNPN and CDR2 SVGIG (reference sequence).

The genes are TRBV30 and TRBJ2-6; 10 bases are a match to TRBD1. CDR1 GTSNPN and CDR2 SVGIG come from the germline V gene (reference sequence). V lost 3 bases and J lost 1; bases outside the gene matches: 6. The CDR3 runs 17 residues. CDR3 in DNA: TGTGCCTGGAGGACAGGGGGCTATACTTCTGGGGCCAACGTCCTGACTTTC. Its protein is CAWRTGGYTSGANVLTF.

This chain joins TRBV6-5 and TRBJ2-2; 8 nucleotides align to TRBD1. CDR1 and CDR2 from the germline V gene are MNHEY and SVGAGI. The CDR3 contains 14 residues. Trimming removed 5 bases from V and 6 bases from J; junction bases left unmatched: 5. CDR3 nucleotide sequence: TGTGCCAGCAGTCGGACAGGGTGGGCCGGGGAGCTGTTTTTT. This codes for CASSRTGWAGELFF.

The V and J genes are TRBV30 and TRBJ2-7; 8 bases agree with TRBD2. There are 12 residues in the CDR3. In germline, CDR1 is GTSNPN, CDR2 SVGIG (reference sequence). Trimming removed 8 bases from V and 0 bases from J; junction bases left unmatched: 3. The CDR3 loop reads CAGGRSSYEQYF. CDR3 bases: TGTGCCGGCGGGAGGAGCTCCTACGAGCAGTACTTC.

CDR3 amino acids: CASSLGLAGGHNEQFF. In DNA, the CDR3 is TGTGCCAGCAGTTTGGGACTAGCGGGGGGCCACAATGAGCAGTTCTTC. V and J are TRBV28 and TRBJ2-1; the match to TRBD2 covers 15 bases. CDR1 and CDR2 (germline): MDHEN, SYDVKM. The CDR3 runs to 16 residues. The junction had 2 bases not matched to a gene; V was cut back by 3 bases and J by 5 bases.

The chain uses TRBV28 and TRBJ1-5; 9 bases are shared with TRBD1. This CDR3 comprises 15 residues. Trimming at V came to 8 bases and at J to 7 bases, leaving 12 bases not matched to a gene. Germline V gene sequence: CDR1 MDHEN, CDR2 SYDVKM. The CDR3 loop is CASAGTGWFRQPQHF. The CDR3, as DNA: TGTGCCAGCGCCGGGACAGGGTGGTTTAGGCAGCCCCAGCATTTT.

V is TRBV2 and J is TRBJ2-7; 13 bases are a match to TRBD2. Germline V lookup: CDR1 SNHLY, CDR2 FYNNEI. Losses at the gene ends were 5 bases for V and 2 bases for J; bases not matched to a gene: 3. This CDR3 region has 15 residues. CDR3 loop: CASSLTSGGTYEQYF. CDR3 sequence (DNA): TGTGCCAGCAGTCTGACTAGCGGGGGGACCTACGAGCAGTACTTC.

This clone has a handful of counts. This chain connects TRBV5-1 to TRBJ1-5; 10 nucleotides agree with TRBD1. The CDR3 has 15 residues. With V trimmed by 5 bases and J by 6 bases, 8 bases remained unmatched. Germline lookup yields CDR1 SGHRS and CDR2 YFSETQ. CDR3 sequence (DNA): TGCGCCAGCAGTGGGACAGGGGAATTCGGTCAGCCCCAGCATTTT. This translates into CASSGTGEFGQPQHF.

V is TRBV25-1 and J is TRBJ2-5; TRBD2 agrees at 7 bases. Germline-derived CDR1 and CDR2 are MGHDK and SYGVNS. Trimming cost V 5 bases and J 1 base; bases outside gene matches: 4. This CDR3 spans 14 amino acids. The CDR3 loop is CASSRRGTQETQYF. CDR3 in DNA: TGTGCCAGCAGTAGGCGGGGGACCCAAGAGACCCAGTACTTC.